This T cell receptor (beta chain) was sequenced in a study of blood T cell repertoires in COVID-19. Study context: From T cells, B-cell-depleted T cells, or PBMCs came the material, which was cDNA or gDNA.

In regard to this clone: The identical CDR3 is also encoded by other nucleotide sequences in the sample.

CDR1 is SGHRS and CDR2 is YFSETQ in the germline V gene. This CDR3 has 15 amino acids. The V segment lost 2 bases and the J segment 3 bases; nucleotides outside the gene matches: 4. Libraries were prepared by immunoSEQ multiplex PCR; TCRdb keeps only in-frame clonotypes and omits some of them. The sample has around 270,000 clones, approximately 81% seen once. The receptor was isolated from a man in his sixties with acute or convalescent COVID-19. The chain links TRBV5-1 to TRBJ2-1; 8 bases fit TRBD2. Sequencing was performed on peripheral blood. The chain's CDR3 is CASSLGTSGYNEQFF. For the CDR3, the DNA is TGCGCCAGCAGCTTAGGTACTAGCGGCTACAATGAGCAGTTCTTC.